The present TCR beta chain was sequenced within a study of cytomegalovirus exposure and HLA in healthy donors. PCR employed 60 Vbeta and 13 Jbeta primers. The protocol was immunoSEQ multiplex PCR, while the TCRdb copy is restricted to in-frame clones and leaves out a portion. Its table records some 130,000 clones. Study outcomes and limitations: A later look showed TCR association rates differing by HLA locus, highest for DRB1 and lowest for HLA-C.

In regard to this clone: What it recognizes is unknown.

Trimming removed 1 base from V and 3 bases from J, with 14 bases in between. Germline V gene data show CDR1 as SGHKS and CDR2 as YYEKEE (reference sequence). The CDR3 covers 16 residues. This clonotype originated in a woman aged 60-75 years in good health and CMV-seronegative. The chain couples TRBV5-5 to TRBJ1-5, with D possibly TRBD1 on 5 matching bases. Sequences were obtained from PBMCs. The CDR3 protein is CASSLTGDPPNQPQHF. For the CDR3, the DNA is TGTGCCAGCAGCTTGACGGGGGATCCCCCCAATCAGCCCCAGCATTTT.